The 3 T cell receptor beta chains reported below all come from one sample, sequenced in a study of blood T cell repertoires in COVID-19. The data were produced by immunoSEQ multiplex PCR, yet TCRdb's version contains in-frame clones alone and is incomplete. Here the sample spans 200,000 to 300,000 clones, around 89% being singletons. Sequencing was performed on PBMCs or T cells enriched from blood (not recorded which). The receptors shown here come from a woman in her forties with acute COVID-19.

This chain joins TRBV2 and TRBJ1-3; D is unclear. V was cut by 7 bases and J by 4 bases, with 14 bases left in between. The germline CDR1 and CDR2 sequences are SNHLY and FYNNEI. This CDR3 is 14 amino acids long. This CDR3 is CASTLSTVGNTIYF. CDR3 bases: TGTGCCAGCACCCTATCGACTGTAGGAAACACCATATATTTT.

This clone was recorded only once. The genes are TRBV19 and TRBJ2-1; a weak D match, TRBD2 (6 bases). V shed 3 bases and J shed 5 bases, with 11 bases lying between them. The CDR3 extends over 14 amino acids. The germline gives CDR1 LNHDA, CDR2 SQIVND (reference sequence). The CDR3 region has the DNA TGTGCCAGTAGTATTTGGGCTAGCGACAATGAGCAGTTCTTC. Its translation is CASSIWASDNEQFF.

In its sample, this clone was seen once. This chain links TRBV9 with TRBJ2-1; 10 bases line up with TRBD2. Trimming took 3 bases from V and 4 from J; bases not matched to a gene: 7. From germline, CDR1 is SGDLS and CDR2 YYNGEE. There are 16 residues in the CDR3. The CDR3 DNA sequence: TGTGCCAGCAGCGCCGGCCTAGCGGGAGTGTACAATGAGCAGTTCTTC. Its translation: CASSAGLAGVYNEQFF. Full variable domain (missing parts from reference TRBV9 and TRBJ2-1): DSGVTQTPKHLITATGQRVTLRCSPRSGDLSVYWYQQSLDQGLQFLIQYYNGEERAKGNILERFSAQQFPDLHSELNLSSLELGDSALYFCASSAGLAGVYNEQFFGPGTRLTVL.